This TCR beta chain originates from a study of T cell repertoires in aging, cancer and after chemotherapy. Study observations and caveats: In each cancer cohort, median generation probability increased across chemotherapy, suggesting thymic output rebounded.

Amplification of TCR beta used genomic DNA extracted from peripheral blood. Turning to this clonotype: Antigen specificity is unknown.

CDR1 is LNHDA and CDR2 is SQIVND in the germline V gene (reference sequence). This CDR3 spans 15 amino acids. Trimming pared 3 bases from V and 3 bases from J, leaving 14 bases between. Rearranged V-D-J TRB sequences were amplified with a mixed TRB-A/B primer pool. TCRdb reanalysed the multiplex PCR reads using MiXCR and keeps one entry per CDR3 protein. The table lists several thousand distinct CDR3 sequences, around 34% of them singletons. The rearrangement uses TRBV19 and TRBJ1-1; tentative D call: TRBD1 (6 bases). The receptor's source is a human donor in good health. The donor label of this sample is uncertain. The sequencing input was blood. The CDR3 DNA is TGTGCCAGTAGTATGGGGGGGACAACGTACACTGAAGCTTTCTTT. Residues: CASSMGGTTYTEAFF.